The next 17 T cell receptor beta chains were all read from a single sample in a study of T cell responses to AZD1222 COVID-19 vaccine. Sequencing was performed with immunoSEQ multiplex PCR; in TCRdb, only in-frame clones are kept and a portion is missing. This table has 150,000 to 200,000 clones, about 95% appearing once. This specimen was peripheral blood, taken on day 0 of AZD1222 vaccination. The receptors stem from an adult in good health.

The V call is TRBV5-4, the J call TRBJ1-1, with a weak D call TRBD1 (6 bases). The V gene's germline CDR1 is SGHNT and CDR2 YYREEE (reference sequence). With 7 bases removed from V and 4 bases from J, the gap between germline ends came to 11 bases. The CDR3 sequence is 12 residues long. DNA for the CDR3: TGTGCCAGCGGGCAGGGGAGCACTGAAGCTTTCTTT. It codes for CASGQGSTEAFF.

Comment on this clone: Other nucleotide sequences in the sample specify the same CDR3. The chain carries TRBV3-1 (or the pseudogene TRBV3-2) and TRBJ1-3; D is uncertain. In germline, CDR1 is LGHDT, CDR2 YNNKEL (reference sequence). The V and J ends lost 1 base and 3 bases respectively, with 1 base between them. The CDR3 spans 12 residues. The CDR3 protein is CASSQVGNTIYF. In nucleotides, the CDR3 is TGTGCCAGCAGCCAAGTTGGAAACACCATATATTTT.

The V and J genes are TRBV28 and TRBJ2-3; D gene uncertain. V lost 2 bases to trimming and J lost 4 bases, with 16 bases between them. The germline V gene encodes CDR1 MDHEN and CDR2 SYDVKM. CDR3 length equals 16 residues. The DNA of the CDR3 is TGTGCCAGCAGTTTACGCCGCCCCAGCAAAGCAGATACGCAGTATTTT. Residues: CASSLRRPSKADTQYF.

In its sample, this clone was seen a few times. The rearrangement uses TRBV16 and TRBJ1-4; 7 bases are shared with TRBD1. The trim removed 10 bases at V and 3 bases at J, leaving 8 bases unmatched. CDR1 and CDR2 from the germline V gene are KGHSY and FQNENV. This CDR3 is 14 amino acids long. CDR3 amino acids: CATTGAGPNEKLFF. The CDR3 DNA reads TGTGCCACCACAGGGGCAGGCCCTAATGAAAAACTGTTTTTT.

This chain joins TRBV7-2 and TRBJ1-1; D unclear. Germline lookup yields CDR1 SGHTA and CDR2 FQGNSA. CDR3 size: 12 residues. V was shortened by 6 bases and J by 4 bases, with 9 bases between the two germline ends. The DNA for the CDR3 is TGTGCCAGCAGTCCAGTCACCACTGAAGCTTTCTTT. Encoded protein: CASSPVTTEAFF. Using reference TRBV7-2 and TRBJ1-1 for the parts outside the CDR3, the full variable domain is GAGVSQSPSNKVTEKGKDVELRCDPISGHTALYWYRQSLGQGLEFLIYFQGNSAPDKSGLPSDRFSAERTGGSVSTLTIQRTQQEDSAVYLCASSPVTTEAFFGQGTRLTVV.

The V call is TRBV5-1, the J call TRBJ2-1; 8 bases are shared with TRBD2. Germline CDR1 and CDR2: SGHRS and YFSETQ. V was clipped by 6 bases and J by 7 bases; unmatched bases: 9. This CDR3 has 14 amino acids. The CDR3 spells CASMGAGVWNEQFF. The CDR3 coding sequence is TGCGCCAGCATGGGAGCGGGAGTCTGGAATGAGCAGTTCTTC.

The chain couples TRBV3-1 (or the pseudogene TRBV3-2) to TRBJ2-1; no clear D. V lost 4 bases to trimming and J lost 5 bases, with 12 bases between them. The CDR3 runs to 14 residues. Germline values: CDR1 LGHDT, CDR2 YNNKEL (reference sequence). The CDR3: CASSPNFRDNEQFF. The CDR3 DNA sequence: TGTGCCAGCAGCCCCAACTTTCGGGACAATGAGCAGTTCTTC.

This chain uses TRBV19 with TRBJ1-1; D is possibly TRBD1 (5 bases). Trimming took off 4 bases at V and 5 bases at J, with 8 bases between the two ends. The length of the CDR3 is 12 residues. CDR1 is LNHDA and CDR2 is SQIVND in the germline V gene (reference sequence). The CDR3 is CASSTGITEAFF. CDR3 in DNA: TGTGCCAGTAGTACAGGGATAACTGAAGCTTTCTTT.

CDR3 coding DNA: TGCAGCGTTGAAGGTCCGTTGGGACTAGCGGGAGGCGAGCAGTACTTC. Translating it yields CSVEGPLGLAGGEQYF. The gene calls are TRBV29-1 and TRBJ2-7; 15 positions agree with TRBD2. Trimming removed 1 base from V and 6 bases from J; junction bases left unmatched: 7. Looked up from germline, CDR1 is SQVTM and CDR2 is ANQGSEA. The CDR3 loop spans 16 amino acids.

The genes are TRBV3-1 (or the pseudogene TRBV3-2) and TRBJ1-4; TRBD1 is a possible D gene (5 bases). CDR1 and CDR2 from the germline V gene are LGHDT and YNNKEL (reference sequence). Trimming took off 6 bases at V and 7 bases at J, with 15 bases between the two ends. CDR3 length: 14 residues. The CDR3 nucleotides read TGTGCCAGCAGAGCAGGGTCCGGTAGTGAAAAACTGTTTTTT. It codes for CASRAGSGSEKLFF.

In its sample, this clone was seen once. The chain employs TRBV10-3 and TRBJ1-5; D is undetermined. CDR1 is ENHRY, CDR2 SYGVKD, per germline. There are 14 residues in the CDR3. Deletions cut 5 bases from V and 1 base from J, with 9 bases between. In DNA, the CDR3 is TGTGCCATCAGTCAAGGGTCAAGCAATCAGCCCCAGCATTTT. This gives the protein CAISQGSSNQPQHF.

The rearrangement links TRBV27 to TRBJ1-1; the D gene is possibly TRBD1 (5 bases). Trimming removed 4 bases from V and 3 bases from J, with 12 bases in between. Germline loops: CDR1 MNHEY, CDR2 SMNVEV (reference sequence). The CDR3 spans 14 residues. Written as DNA, the CDR3 is TGTGCCAGCAGTTCCCCCGGCAGGGACACTGAAGCTTTCTTT. Amino acids: CASSSPGRDTEAFF.

The CDR3 loop reads CASSSPGQGKSYEQYF. The CDR3 DNA reads as TGTGCCAGCAGTTCACCGGGACAGGGTAAATCCTACGAGCAGTACTTC. The V gene is TRBV28, the J gene TRBJ2-7; 9 nucleotides line up with TRBD1. Germline lookup yields CDR1 MDHEN and CDR2 SYDVKM. The CDR3 extends over 16 amino acids. J was trimmed by 1 base and V by 4 bases; bases with no gene match: 8.

J is TRBJ1-4 and V is TRBV2; D unclear. V dropped 7 bases and J dropped 6 bases, with 12 bases sitting between them. Germline V gene data show CDR1 as SNHLY and CDR2 as FYNNEI. This CDR3 region has 13 residues. CDR3 nucleotides: TGTGCCAGCACGGCGAGATGGGATGAAAAACTGTTTTTT. Amino acids: CASTARWDEKLFF.

The chain couples TRBV6-5 to TRBJ2-7; 8 bases line up with TRBD1. The ends lost 8 bases at V and 3 bases at J; junction bases unmatched: 9. Per germline, CDR1 MNHEY and CDR2 SVGAGI. The CDR3 consists of 14 residues. In DNA, the CDR3 is TGTGCCAGCGCGAAACAGGGGGTATTCTACGAGCAGTACTTC. Amino acids: CASAKQGVFYEQYF.

The V gene is TRBV7-2, the J gene TRBJ2-5; 9 bases align to TRBD2. Germline loops: CDR1 SGHTA, CDR2 FQGNSA. CDR3 length: 15 residues. The trim removed 2 bases at V and 3 bases at J, leaving 4 bases unmatched. CDR3 DNA sequence: TGTGCCAGCAGCTTACGGGCGGGAGGGAAAGAGACCCAGTACTTC. Its translation is CASSLRAGGKETQYF.

This chain joins TRBV28 and TRBJ1-2, with 7 bases matching TRBD1. The CDR3 contains 14 residues. Germline CDR1 MDHEN, CDR2 SYDVKM. The ends lost 6 bases at V and 5 bases at J; junction bases unmatched: 9. The CDR3 DNA reads TGTGCCAGCAGCCCCGAGACAGGGCTGTATGGCTACACCTTC. Amino acid sequence: CASSPETGLYGYTF.